The 6 T cell receptor beta chains reported below all come from one sample, sequenced in a study of cytomegalovirus exposure and HLA in healthy donors. This table comes from immunoSEQ multiplex PCR, and its TCRdb copy is limited to in-frame clones, with some not included. The data show some 98,000 clones, 87% seen once. The sequenced material came from PBMCs. The receptors here all came from a woman aged 25-40 years in good health and CMV-seronegative.

The chain has TRBV6-5 and TRBJ2-5; the D is unclear. The CDR3 has 14 residues. Trimming took off 2 bases at V and 7 bases at J, with 14 bases between the two ends. CDR1 and CDR2 from the germline V gene are MNHEY and SVGAGI. The CDR3 DNA reads as TGTGCCAGCAGTTACGGCGGTCTAGACGGGACCCAGTACTTC. As protein: CASSYGGLDGTQYF.

The chain has TRBV6-5 and TRBJ1-3, with a possible D match to TRBD1 (6 bases). V shed 6 bases and J shed 5 bases, with 11 bases lying between them. This CDR3 is built from 13 residues. Germline CDR1 MNHEY, CDR2 SVGAGI. The CDR3 loop reads CASSLGQRNTIYF. In DNA form, the CDR3 reads TGTGCCAGCAGCCTTGGACAGCGAAACACCATATATTTT.

The chain joins TRBV7-3 to TRBJ2-2; 7 nucleotides align to TRBD1. Germline lookup yields CDR1 SGHTA and CDR2 FQGTGA. Trimming removed 5 bases from V and 0 bases from J; junction bases left unmatched: 3. This CDR3 comprises 15 residues. CDR3 DNA: TGTGCCAGCAGCCGAGACAGGGCGAACACCGGGGAGCTGTTTTTT. This encodes CASSRDRANTGELFF.

V gene TRBV28 combines with J gene TRBJ2-1; 7 bases agree with TRBD1. CDR3 length: 14 amino acids. Germline V CDR1 and CDR2: MDHEN, SYDVKM. V was pared by 8 bases and J by 3 bases, with 7 bases of the junction left unmatched. CDR3 in amino acids: CASLGDRNYNEQFF. In DNA, the CDR3 is TGTGCCAGCCTCGGGGACAGAAACTACAATGAGCAGTTCTTC.

The chain carries TRBV28 and TRBJ2-7, with D possibly being TRBD1 (5 bases). In germline, CDR1 is MDHEN, CDR2 SYDVKM. The germline V and J ends were trimmed by 8 bases and 3 bases, with 14 bases remaining between them. There are 13 residues in the CDR3. The CDR3: CASRSQGIYEQYF. CDR3 nucleotides: TGTGCCAGCCGATCCCAGGGAATCTACGAGCAGTACTTC. The entire variable domain, with the rest obtained from reference TRBV28 and TRBJ2-7, is as follows: DVKVTQSSRYLVKRTGEKVFLECVQDMDHENMFWYRQDPGLGLRLIYFSYDVKMKEKGDIPEGYSVSREKKERFSLILESASTNQTSMYLCASRSQGIYEQYFGPGTRLTVT.

The chain combines TRBV2 with TRBJ2-3; the match to TRBD2 covers 8 bases. The CDR3 consists of 14 residues. With V trimmed by 4 bases and J by 5 bases, 5 bases remained unmatched. Germline CDR1 reads SNHLY; CDR2 reads FYNNEI. CDR3: CASSARGAGDTQYF. CDR3 coding DNA: TGTGCCAGCAGTGCGCGGGGGGCAGGAGATACGCAGTATTTT.